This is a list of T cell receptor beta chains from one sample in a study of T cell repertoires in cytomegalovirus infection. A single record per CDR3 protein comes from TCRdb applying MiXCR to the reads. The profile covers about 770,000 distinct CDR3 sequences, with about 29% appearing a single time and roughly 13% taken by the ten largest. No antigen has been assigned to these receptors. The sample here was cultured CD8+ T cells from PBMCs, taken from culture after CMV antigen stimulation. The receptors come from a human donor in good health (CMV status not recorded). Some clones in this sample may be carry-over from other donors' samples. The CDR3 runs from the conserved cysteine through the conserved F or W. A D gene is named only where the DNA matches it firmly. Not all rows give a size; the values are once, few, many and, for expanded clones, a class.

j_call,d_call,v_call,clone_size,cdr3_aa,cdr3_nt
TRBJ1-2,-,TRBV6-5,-,CASSYEGHLYGYTF,TGTGCCAGCAGTTACGAGGGACATCTCTATGGCTACACCTTC
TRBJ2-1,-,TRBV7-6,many,CASSTGGARYNEQFF,TGTGCCAGCAGCACAGGAGGGGCGCGGTACAATGAGCAGTTCTTC
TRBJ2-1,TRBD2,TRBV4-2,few,CASSQGRRGKEQFF,TGTGCCAGCAGCCAGGGGCGGCGGGGGAAGGAGCAGTTCTTC
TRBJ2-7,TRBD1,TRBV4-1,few,CASSPVWGQGAYEQYF,TGCGCCAGCAGCCCCGTGTGGGGACAGGGCGCCTACGAGCAGTACTTC
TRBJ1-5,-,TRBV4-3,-,CASSQDSGIRQPQHF,TGCGCCAGCAGCCAAGATTCGGGGATTCGGCAGCCCCAGCATTTT
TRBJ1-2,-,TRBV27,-,CASSRGRGSYGYTF,TGTGCCAGCAGTCGGGGAAGGGGTTCCTATGGCTACACCTTC
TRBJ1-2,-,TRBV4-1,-,CASSQVGSSYGYTF,TGCGCCAGCAGCCAAGTTGGCTCGTCCTATGGCTACACCTTC
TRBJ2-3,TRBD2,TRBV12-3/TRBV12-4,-,CASRVLGGVTDTQYF,TGTGCCAGCAGGGTTCTTGGGGGGGTAACGGATACGCAGTATTTT
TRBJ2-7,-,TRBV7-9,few,CASSLGRGLLYEQYF,TGTGCCAGCAGCTTAGGCAGGGGACTGTTATACGAGCAGTACTTC
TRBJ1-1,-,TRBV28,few,CASSLYDLMNTEAFF,TGTGCCAGCAGTTTATATGACCTTATGAACACTGAAGCTTTCTTT
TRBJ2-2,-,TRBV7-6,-,CASRDRQPNTGELFF,TGTGCCAGCAGAGACAGGCAGCCGAACACCGGGGAGCTGTTTTTT
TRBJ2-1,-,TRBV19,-,CASSPSTGNEQFF,TGTGCCAGTAGTCCCTCGACAGGCAATGAGCAGTTCTTC
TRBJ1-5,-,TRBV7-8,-,CASSLARQPQHF,TGTGCCAGCAGCTTAGCCCGTCAGCCCCAGCATTTT
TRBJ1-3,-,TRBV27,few,CASRITGYSGNTIYF,TGTGCCAGCAGAATAACAGGGTATTCTGGAAACACCATATATTTT
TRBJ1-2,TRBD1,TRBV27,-,CASSAQGGYGYTF,TGTGCCAGCAGTGCTCAGGGGGGATATGGCTACACCTTC
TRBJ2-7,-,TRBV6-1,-,CASTPGPPFYEQYF,TGTGCCAGCACTCCGGGTCCCCCCTTCTACGAGCAGTACTTC
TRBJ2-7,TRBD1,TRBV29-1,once,CSAQGPGEQYF,TGCAGCGCACAGGGGCCGGGGGAGCAGTACTTC
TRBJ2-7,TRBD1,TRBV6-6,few,CASSYRQGDYEQYF,TGTGCCAGCAGTTACCGGCAGGGGGACTACGAGCAGTACTTC
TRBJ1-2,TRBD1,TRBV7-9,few,CASSPPGTAGGYTF,TGTGCCAGCAGCCCCCCCGGGACAGCGGGCGGCTACACCTTC
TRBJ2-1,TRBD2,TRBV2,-,CASSEGTSGVLSDNEQFF,TGTGCCAGCAGTGAAGGGACTAGCGGGGTTCTGTCCGACAATGAGCAGTTCTTC
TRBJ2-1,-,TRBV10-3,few,CAISVTLYNEQFF,TGTGCCATCAGTGTAACCCTCTACAATGAGCAGTTCTTC
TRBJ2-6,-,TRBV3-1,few,CASSQDSRVSSVLTF,TGTGCCAGCAGCCAAGATAGTAGGGTATCGAGCGTCCTGACTTTC
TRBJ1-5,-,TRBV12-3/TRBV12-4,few,CASSYREGTNQPQHF,TGTGCCAGCAGCTACAGGGAAGGAACCAATCAGCCCCAGCATTTT
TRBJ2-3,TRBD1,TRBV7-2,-,CASSRPTGTGSTDTQYF,TGTGCCAGCAGTCGTCCGACCGGGACAGGGAGCACAGATACGCAGTATTTT
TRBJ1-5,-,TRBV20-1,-,CSARDSAGSLVQPQHF,TGCAGTGCTAGAGATTCGGCAGGGAGTTTGGTTCAGCCCCAGCATTTT
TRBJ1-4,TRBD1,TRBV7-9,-,CASSSRTGGSLNEKLFF,TGTGCCAGCAGCTCGCGGACAGGGGGATCCCTTAATGAAAAACTGTTTTTT
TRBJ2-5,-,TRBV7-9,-,CASSFRVALETQNF,TGTGCCAGCAGCTTCAGGGTCGCGTTGGAGACCCAGAACTTC
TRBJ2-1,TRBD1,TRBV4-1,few,CASSWGQGSYEQFF,TGCGCCAGCTCTTGGGGACAGGGTTCCTACGAGCAGTTCTTC
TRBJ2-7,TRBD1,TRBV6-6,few,CASSARDRVYDEQYF,TGTGCCAGCAGTGCCCGGGACAGGGTTTACGACGAGCAGTACTTC
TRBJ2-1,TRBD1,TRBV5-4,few,CASSDRAGKNEQFF,TGTGCCAGCAGCGACAGGGCTGGTAAGAATGAGCAGTTCTTC
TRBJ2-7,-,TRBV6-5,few,CASSHDFGDYEQYF,TGTGCCAGCAGCCATGACTTCGGGGACTACGAGCAGTACTTC
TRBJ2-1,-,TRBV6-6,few,CASSYARNYNEQFF,TGTGCCAGCAGTTACGCTAGGAACTACAATGAGCAGTTCTTC
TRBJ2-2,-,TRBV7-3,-,CASSFYSGTGELFF,TGTGCCAGCAGCTTCTACAGTGGCACCGGGGAGCTGTTTTTT
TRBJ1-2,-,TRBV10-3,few,CAISTRSDSPNYGYTF,TGTGCCATCAGTACCCGGTCCGACTCCCCCAACTATGGCTACACCTTC
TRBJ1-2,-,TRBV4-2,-,CASFSQGFYTF,TGTGCCAGTTTTAGCCAAGGTTTCTACACCTTC
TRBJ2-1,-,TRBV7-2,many,CASSWAGAANEQFF,TGTGCCAGCAGCTGGGCGGGGGCCGCGAATGAGCAGTTCTTC
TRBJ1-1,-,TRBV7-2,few,CASRSRVVDTEAFF,TGTGCCAGCAGAAGCAGGGTGGTGGACACTGAAGCTTTCTTT
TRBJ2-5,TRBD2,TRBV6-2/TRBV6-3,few,CATKPTSGGTQETQYF,TGTGCCACCAAACCGACTAGCGGGGGAACTCAAGAGACCCAGTACTTC
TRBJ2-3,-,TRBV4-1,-,CASSPRQDHGYTDTQYF,TGCGCCAGCAGCCCCCGACAGGACCACGGTTACACGGATACGCAGTATTTT
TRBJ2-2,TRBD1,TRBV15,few,CATSLTGPRGPNANTGELFF,TGTGCCACCAGCTTGACAGGCCCTAGGGGGCCGAACGCGAACACCGGGGAGCTGTTTTTT
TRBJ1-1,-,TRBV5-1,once,CASSPNKGGYHTEAFF,TGCGCCAGCAGCCCAAATAAAGGAGGGTATCACACTGAAGCTTTCTTT
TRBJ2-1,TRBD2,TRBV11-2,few,CASSLGLAGPSGNEQFF,TGTGCCAGCAGCTTAGGACTAGCGGGGCCCTCCGGCAATGAGCAGTTCTTC
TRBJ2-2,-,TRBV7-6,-,CASSSLTPNTGELFF,TGTGCCAGCAGCTCCCTTACACCGAACACCGGGGAGCTGTTTTTT
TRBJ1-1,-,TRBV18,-,CASSPYSVDTEAFF,TGTGCCAGCTCACCGTATTCGGTCGACACTGAAGCTTTCTTT
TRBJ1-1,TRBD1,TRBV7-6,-,CASSPARDRAEAFF,TGTGCCAGCAGCCCCGCCCGGGACAGGGCTGAAGCTTTCTTT
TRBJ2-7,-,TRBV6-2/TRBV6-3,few,CASSYAGNPGYEQYF,TGTGCCAGCAGTTACGCCGGGAATCCCGGCTACGAGCAGTACTTC
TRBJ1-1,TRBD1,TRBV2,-,CAARQGNTEAFF,TGTGCTGCGAGACAGGGGAACACTGAAGCTTTCTTT
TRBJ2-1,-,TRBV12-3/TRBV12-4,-,CASRLDIPRSYNEQFF,TGTGCCAGCAGACTGGACATCCCTCGCTCCTACAATGAGCAGTTCTTC
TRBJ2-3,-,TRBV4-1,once,CASSHLPSDTSTDTQYF,TGCGCCAGCAGCCACCTACCCAGCGACACTAGCACAGATACGCAGTATTTT
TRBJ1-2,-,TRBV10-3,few,CAISEATSTINF,TGTGCCATCAGTGAGGCAACATCCACAATAAACTTC
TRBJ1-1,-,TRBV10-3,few,CAISEFVRDRMNTEAFF,TGTGCCATCAGTGAGTTTGTTCGTGACAGAATGAACACTGAAGCTTTCTTT
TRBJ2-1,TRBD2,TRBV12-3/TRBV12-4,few,CASSPGLAGGPGYNEQFF,TGTGCCAGCAGTCCGGGACTAGCGGGGGGGCCAGGATACAATGAGCAGTTCTTC